This T cell receptor (beta chain) is from a study of blood T cell repertoires in COVID-19. Original handling: Reference gene primer amplification gave nucleated cell count estimates. Clones were read by immunoSEQ multiplex PCR, and TCRdb kept only the in-frame ones, dropping some. From that table come the V and J calls and clone size; the DNA was used to work out D and trimming. The table includes some 170,000 clones, approximately 85% detected once. Trimming removed 4 bases from V and 8 bases from J, with 17 bases in between. The CDR3 is 15 residues long. CDR1 MGHDK and CDR2 SYGVNS come from the germline V gene. The study recruited people aged about 18 to 89 years across roughly 23 US areas.

This TCR derives from a man aged 40-50 years who had recovered from COVID-19. This chain uses TRBV25-1 with TRBJ1-4; possibly TRBD1 for D (5 bases). Material: PBMCs or T cells enriched from blood (not recorded which). The CDR3 region is CASSVTGDPREKLFF. Written as DNA, the CDR3 is TGTGCCAGCAGTGTCACAGGCGACCCGAGGGAAAAACTGTTTTTT.